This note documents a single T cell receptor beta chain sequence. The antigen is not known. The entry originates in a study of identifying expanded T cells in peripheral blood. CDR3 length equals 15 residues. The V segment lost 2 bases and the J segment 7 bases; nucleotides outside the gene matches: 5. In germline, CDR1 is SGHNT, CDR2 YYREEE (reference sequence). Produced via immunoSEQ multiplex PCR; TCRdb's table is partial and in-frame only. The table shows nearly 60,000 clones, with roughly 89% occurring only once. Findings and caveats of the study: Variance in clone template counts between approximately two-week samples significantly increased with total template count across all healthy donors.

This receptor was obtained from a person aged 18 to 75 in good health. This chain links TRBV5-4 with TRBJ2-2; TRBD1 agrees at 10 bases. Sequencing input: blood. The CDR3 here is CASSFGTGASGELFF. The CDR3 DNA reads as TGTGCCAGCAGCTTTGGGACAGGGGCAAGCGGGGAGCTGTTTTTT.